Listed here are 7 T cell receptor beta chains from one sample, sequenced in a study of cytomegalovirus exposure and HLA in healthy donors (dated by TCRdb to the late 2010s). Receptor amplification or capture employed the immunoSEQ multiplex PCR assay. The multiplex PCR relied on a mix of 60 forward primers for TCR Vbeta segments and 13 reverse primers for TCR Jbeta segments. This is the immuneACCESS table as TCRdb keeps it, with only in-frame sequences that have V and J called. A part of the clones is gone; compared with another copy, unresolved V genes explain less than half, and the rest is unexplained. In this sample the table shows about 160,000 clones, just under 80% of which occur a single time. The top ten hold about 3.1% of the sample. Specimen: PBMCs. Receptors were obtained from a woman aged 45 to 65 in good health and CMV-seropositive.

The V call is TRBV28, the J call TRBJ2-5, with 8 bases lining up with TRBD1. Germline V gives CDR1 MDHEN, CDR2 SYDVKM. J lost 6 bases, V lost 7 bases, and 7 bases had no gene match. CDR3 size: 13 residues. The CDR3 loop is CASMQGASKTQYF. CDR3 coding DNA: TGTGCCAGCATGCAGGGGGCTTCCAAGACCCAGTACTTC.

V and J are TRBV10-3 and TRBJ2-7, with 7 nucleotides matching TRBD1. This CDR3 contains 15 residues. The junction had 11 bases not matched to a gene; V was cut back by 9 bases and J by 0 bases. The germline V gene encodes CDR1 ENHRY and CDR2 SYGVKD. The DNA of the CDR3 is TGTGCCATTCAGGATCCGGGACAGTTCTCCTACGAGCAGTACTTC. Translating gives CAIQDPGQFSYEQYF.

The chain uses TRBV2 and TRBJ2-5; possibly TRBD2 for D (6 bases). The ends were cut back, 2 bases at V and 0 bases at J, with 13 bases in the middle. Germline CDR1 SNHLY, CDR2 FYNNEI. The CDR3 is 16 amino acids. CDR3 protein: CASSELGGVYQETQYF. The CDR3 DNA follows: TGTGCCAGCAGTGAATTGGGCGGGGTGTACCAAGAGACCCAGTACTTC. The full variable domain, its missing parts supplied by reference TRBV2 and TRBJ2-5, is EPEVTQTPSHQVTQMGQEVILRCVPISNHLYFYWYRQILGQKVEFLVSFYNNEISEKSEIFDDQFSVERPDGSNFTLKIRSTKLEDSAMYFCASSELGGVYQETQYFGPGTRLLVL.

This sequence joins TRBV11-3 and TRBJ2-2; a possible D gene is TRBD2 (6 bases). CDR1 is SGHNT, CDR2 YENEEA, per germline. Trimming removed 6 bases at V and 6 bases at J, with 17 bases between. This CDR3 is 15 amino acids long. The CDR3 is CASSKGTSDAGELFF. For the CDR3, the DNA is TGTGCCAGCAGTAAAGGGACTTCCGACGCCGGGGAGCTGTTTTTT.

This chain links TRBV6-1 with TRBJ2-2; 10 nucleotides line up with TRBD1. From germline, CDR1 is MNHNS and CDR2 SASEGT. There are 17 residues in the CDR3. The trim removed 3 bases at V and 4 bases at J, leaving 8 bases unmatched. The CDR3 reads CASSEGQGQGLTGELFF. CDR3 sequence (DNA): TGTGCCAGCAGTGAGGGACAGGGACAGGGGCTCACCGGGGAGCTGTTTTTT.

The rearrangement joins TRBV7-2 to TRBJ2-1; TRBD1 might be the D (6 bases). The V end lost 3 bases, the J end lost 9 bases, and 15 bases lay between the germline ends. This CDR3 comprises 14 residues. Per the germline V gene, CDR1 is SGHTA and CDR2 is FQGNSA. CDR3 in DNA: TGTGCCAGCAGCTTCGACGGGACATGGGGTGAGCAGTTCTTC. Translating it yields CASSFDGTWGEQFF.

The CDR3 DNA reads as TGCGCCAGCAGCTTGGGACAGTTCCTCTCTGGAAACACCATATATTTT. Translating gives CASSLGQFLSGNTIYF. V usage is TRBV5-1 and J usage is TRBJ1-3; possibly TRBD1 for D (5 bases). Looked up from germline, CDR1 is SGHRS and CDR2 is YFSETQ. The CDR3 runs 16 residues. V shed 0 bases and J shed 0 bases, with 10 bases lying between them.